This T cell receptor (beta chain) was identified in a study of T cell responses to AZD1222 COVID-19 vaccine. The CDR3 sequence is 14 residues long. Germline V CDR1 and CDR2: WNHNN, SYGVQD (reference sequence). V lost 6 bases and J 0 bases, leaving 11 bases between the germline ends. TCRdb's table, derived via immunoSEQ multiplex PCR, lists solely in-frame clones and lacks some. The data hold about 100,000 clones, with 70% to 90% observed a single time. The sample holds one count of this clone. Pooling of second doses given at about 4 or about 12 weeks was done. This sample comprised peripheral blood, obtained 28 days after the second AZD1222 dose. The clonotype originates from an adult who received the AZD1222 COVID-19 vaccine. The rearrangement uses TRBV10-1 and TRBJ1-1, with D possibly being TRBD1 (5 bases). The CDR3 region has the DNA TGCGCCAGCAGGGCGGGGGGTTTGAACACTGAAGCTTTCTTT. Its translation: CASRAGGLNTEAFF.